This TCR beta chain was profiled in a study of shared clonotypes between healthy human individuals (dated by TCRdb to 2019 to 2021). With respect to the entire study: The cohort comprised two women and a few men aged 18 to 49 years. Each donor's leukapheresis produced roughly between about 0.85 and 10 billion PBMCs. To estimate repertoire size and how much clonotype sharing occurs between individuals, the study deeply sequenced the blood TCR repertoires of 5 or 6 healthy adults. To increase sequencing depth and limit assay-specific biases, TCR repertoire library preparation and sequencing were carried out by different laboratories using diverse techniques. Per donor, three plates each were used for CD4 naive and CD4 memory, two for CD8 naive, and one for CD8 memory.

V lost 3 bases and J lost 3 bases, and the count of bases not matched to a germline gene is 1. Measured from the cysteine to the phenylalanine, the CDR3 is 15 residues long. Solely the CDR3 DNA is kept, with 45 bases framed from the first base. From the germline V gene (reference sequence), CDR1 is WNHNN and CDR2 is SYGVQD. As regards this clone: Its antigen is not yet known. No base-level quality is on record; no much larger clone is a single base apart.

Paper-wide results and their limitations: Pairwise subsampling indicated that sequencing depth was expected to affect the degree of clonotype sharing among donors. Sampling was restricted to blood, and TCR repertoires in tissue are likely to differ from TCR repertoires in blood. Naive subsets generally had larger estimated clonotype richness than memory subsets. Compared with non-shared clonotypes, the clonotypes found in all four sorted-subset donors had higher generation probabilities. When a handful of donors were compared, the shared fraction of clonotypes was around 5% for naive CD4, roughly 3.4% for naive CD8, 2.3% for memory CD4, and less than 0.45% for memory CD8. Even with the large sequencing depth, rarefaction of the sorted-subset datasets indicated that sequencing was incomplete. The small number of donors limited the genetic and exposure-history diversity represented.

Healthy HIV-negative adults with no recently reported acute infections or vaccinations were included as donors. Every donor was a Caucasian adult residing in Nashville, Tennessee, USA. CD4+ T cells were enriched by magnetic negative selection; naive cells were then positively selected on CD45RA, and the negative fraction formed the memory subset. Blood was obtained by leukapheresis, after which PBMCs were separated by Ficoll-Histopaque density gradient centrifugation and cryopreserved in liquid nitrogen vapor phase. Analytical flow cytometry was used to check the purity and quantity of each magnetically sorted T cell population. Genomic DNA was isolated from every sorted fraction and measured by UV absorbance on a Nanodrop 2000c. TCR CDR3 regions were amplified from genomic DNA by multiplex PCR using the deep immunoSEQ assay. Extracted genomic DNA from each cell subset was distributed evenly across all wells of several immunoSEQ 96-well plates, and each plate was treated as a replicate. For sorted subsets, approximately 190 ng genomic DNA, equal to about 30,000 T cell genomes, was loaded into each replicate PCR. Purified libraries were quantified with a Qubit 3.0 fluorometer, sized on a Bioanalyzer 2100, and re-quantified with the KAPA Library Quantification kit. Every immunoSEQ 96-well plate was sequenced on a dedicated single-read 150-cycle Illumina NextSeq 550 flow cell. In the original analysis: The immunoSEQ output contained only junctional sequences without quality scores, so filtering could not match that applied to full-length reads. Sequences were annotated with PyIR, a Python wrapper for IgBLAST v1.9, using IMGT germline references to assign V/J genes and CDR3. Reads with weak V/J assignments (E-value above 1e-6), missing CDR3, stop codons, out-of-frame junctions, or ambiguous translated residues were removed. A V3J clonotype was defined by an identical inferred V gene, J gene, and CDR3 amino acid sequence. The percentage overlap between two repertoires was calculated by dividing the number of shared unique clonotypes by the size of the smaller repertoire. RTK rarefaction, the Chao1 estimator, and Recon v2.1 estimates of unobserved clonotypes were used to assess repertoire richness. Generation probabilities were computed with OLGA for all TCRbeta clonotypes obtained by the gDNA method from a few donors. TCRdb retrieved this table from immuneACCESS and kept in-frame rearrangements only. Not all clones are present; in checked studies, unresolved V genes account for under half, and no reason is known for the remainder. V and J calls and clone size are given by that table; D and trimming were obtained from the DNA. Recorded for this sample are around 1.4 million clones; 98% of them occurred a single time. The ten largest clones represent approximately 0.4% of the sample.

The V and J segments used are TRBV10-1 and TRBJ2-1; TRBD1 aligns with 11 central bases. Sequenced sample: naive CD4+ T cells sorted from blood. The cell subset or site label, read with the paper, signifies: CD45RA+ positively selected. The receptor comes from a man aged 25-45 years in good health. Here the CDR3 is given as CASSEGTGGYNEQFF. In nucleotide form, the sequence is TGCGCCAGCAGTGAAGGGACAGGGGGCTACAATGAGCAGTTCTTC.